This TCR beta chain comes out of a study of blood T cells in healthy people across ages. Study-wide points: In long-lived donors, naive CD4+ cell counts and diversity exceeded those of aged donors.

There are many counts of this clonotype. Its antigen remains unknown. It was with a sample-barcoded 5' primer and a J-beta primer mix that a second PCR of roughly 6 to 12 cycles was run. Every single cDNA molecule received a tag from a template-switch adaptor with 12 random nucleotides. A single record per CDR3 protein comes from TCRdb applying MiXCR to the 5' RACE reads. The sample records nearly 1 million distinct CDR3 sequences, 51% being singletons. This CDR3 has 16 amino acids. Germline V CDR1 and CDR2: SGHAT, FQNNGV. V lost 2 bases, J lost 8 bases, and 13 bases stayed unmatched. The chain couples TRBV11-2 to TRBJ1-2, with TRBD1 identical over 8 bases. The sample was blood. The clonotype comes from a woman aged 55-70 years in good health. In nucleotides, the CDR3 is TGTGCCAGCAGCTTAATTACCCGAGGACAGGGTCCCGGCTACACCTTC. Protein product: CASSLITRGQGPGYTF. The full variable domain, completed using reference TRBV11-2 and TRBJ1-2, is EAGVAQSPRYKIIEKRQSVAFWCNPISGHATLYWYQQILGQGPKLLIQFQNNGVVDDSQLPKDRFSAERLKGVDSTLKIQPAKLEDSAVYLCASSLITRGQGPGYTFGSGTRLTVV.